A selection of T cell receptor beta chains follows, all from one sample in a study of blood T cell repertoires in COVID-19. The table came from immunoSEQ multiplex PCR; TCRdb's copy has only in-frame clones and leaves some out. Of roughly 57,000 clones detected, approximately 80% appear once; the ten largest clones hold 43%. Sequenced material: peripheral blood. The source of these receptors is a man aged 65-85 years with active or convalescent COVID-19. Both conserved end residues are part of each CDR3. Fields, in order: J gene, clone size, V gene, D gene, CDR3 protein, CDR3 DNA. The D gene is left open where the match is weak. The listing skips clone size in some rows; elsewhere it reads once, few, many or a size class.

J: TRBJ1-4
size: -
V: TRBV25-1
D: -
CDR3: CASSEGWAIEKLFF
DNA: TGTGCCAGCAGTGAGGGTTGGGCTATTGAAAAACTGTTTTTT

J: TRBJ2-3
size: -
V: TRBV30
D: TRBD2
CDR3: CAWSGPPRTSGSTDTQYF
DNA: TGTGCCTGGAGTGGGCCCCCGAGGACTAGCGGGAGCACAGATACGCAGTATTTT

J: TRBJ2-3
size: -
V: TRBV24-1
D: -
CDR3: CATSNPRSSTDTQYF
DNA: TGTGCCACCAGTAATCCGAGGAGTAGCACAGATACGCAGTATTTT

J: TRBJ1-2
size: -
V: TRBV11-3
D: TRBD1
CDR3: CASTLTGTDGYTF
DNA: TGTGCCAGCACCTTGACCGGGACAGATGGCTACACCTTC

J: TRBJ2-1
size: -
V: TRBV5-1
D: -
CDR3: CASSLAGVGSYNEQFF
DNA: TGCGCCAGCAGCTTGGCAGGGGTGGGCTCCTACAATGAGCAGTTCTTC

J: TRBJ1-2
size: -
V: TRBV15
D: -
CDR3: CATSRDREGGYTF
DNA: TGTGCCACCAGCAGAGACAGGGAAGGTGGCTACACCTTC

J: TRBJ2-5
size: -
V: TRBV2
D: TRBD2
CDR3: CASSSGGGRWETQYF
DNA: TGTGCCAGCAGTTCCGGCGGCGGGAGATGGGAGACCCAGTACTTC

J: TRBJ1-6
size: -
V: TRBV19
D: TRBD1
CDR3: CASSPLTGGSPLHF
DNA: TGTGCCAGTAGTCCTTTGACAGGGGGTTCACCCCTCCACTTT

J: TRBJ2-7
size: -
V: TRBV5-1
D: TRBD2
CDR3: CASSSGPSGGNSYEQYF
DNA: TGCGCCAGCAGCTCCGGGCCGAGCGGGGGGAACTCCTACGAGCAGTACTTC

J: TRBJ2-7
size: few
V: TRBV11-3
D: -
CDR3: CASSLEVASYEQYF
DNA: TGTGCCAGCAGCTTAGAGGTAGCCTCCTACGAGCAGTACTTC

J: TRBJ1-6
size: -
V: TRBV5-8
D: TRBD1
CDR3: CASSLGRTGGTNSPLHF
DNA: TGTGCCAGCAGCTTGGGCAGGACAGGGGGCACGAATTCACCCCTCCACTTT

J: TRBJ1-2
size: few
V: TRBV7-2
D: TRBD1
CDR3: CASSLVGRGDYGYTF
DNA: TGTGCCAGCAGCTTAGTCGGCAGGGGGGACTATGGCTACACCTTC

J: TRBJ2-5
size: -
V: TRBV7-2
D: -
CDR3: CASSPLGGGLKETQYF
DNA: TGTGCCAGCAGCCCCCTAGGGGGGGGGCTTAAAGAGACCCAGTACTTC

J: TRBJ1-1
size: -
V: TRBV3-1/TRBV3-2
D: TRBD1
CDR3: CASILRGSGTEAFF
DNA: TGTGCCAGCATCCTCAGGGGGTCGGGCACTGAAGCTTTCTTT

J: TRBJ2-7
size: -
V: TRBV7-2
D: -
CDR3: CASSQVAGRYEQYF
DNA: TGTGCCAGCAGCCAGGTCGCGGGCCGCTACGAGCAGTACTTC

J: TRBJ2-5
size: -
V: TRBV11-1
D: TRBD2
CDR3: CATSGGPGETQYF
DNA: TGTGCCACTAGCGGGGGCCCCGGTGAGACCCAGTACTTC

J: TRBJ1-2
size: -
V: TRBV7-2
D: -
CDR3: CASSPSRGVYGYTF
DNA: TGTGCCAGCAGCCCTTCCAGGGGTGTCTATGGCTACACCTTC

J: TRBJ2-3
size: -
V: TRBV5-1
D: -
CDR3: CASTTRSSTDTQYF
DNA: TGCGCCAGCACGACACGTTCTAGCACAGATACGCAGTATTTT